This TCR beta chain was sequenced during a study of T cells after posttransplantation cyclophosphamide. CDR3 length: 14 residues. Trimming left V 0 bases short and J 5 bases short, with 10 bases between. As for this clone: Its antigen is unidentified.

Sequencing was performed with immunoSEQ multiplex PCR; in TCRdb, only in-frame clones are kept and a portion is missing. The repertoire holds 20,000 or so clones, with approximately 92% as singletons. Control samples came 1 year after myeloablative marrow transplants with methotrexate plus calcineurin inhibitor. Broader study findings: Tissue-infiltrating T cells from skin or gut overlapped little with blood T cells. Donor-recipient repertoire similarity was low at 1-2 months, rising over year one.

This rearrangement joins TRBV23-1 to TRBJ2-5, with a possible D match to TRBD1 (7 bases). TRBV23-1 is an ORF, and what it does is uncertain. The sequences come from PBMCs, collected just over 350 days after allogeneic stem cell transplant with calcineurin inhibitor and methotrexate. The receptor comes from a female patient between 30 and 45 years old who received an allogeneic stem cell transplant from an unrelated donor, was CMV-positive, and had acute and chronic GVHD. Among the T cells, some may be from the graft donor. The chain's CDR3 is CASSQSSGGETQYF. CDR3 DNA sequence: TGCGCCAGCAGTCAATCGTCAGGGGGGGAGACCCAGTACTTC.